The next 16 T cell receptor beta chains were all read from a single sample in a study of T cell repertoires in cytomegalovirus infection. TCRdb reprocessed the reads via MiXCR and lists one record per CDR3 protein. This sample yields 600,000 to 800,000 distinct CDR3 sequences, of which 20% to 30% are seen a single time; less than 10% belongs to the top ten. What was sequenced was CD8+ T cells from PBMCs. These receptors were obtained from a human donor in good health (CMV status not recorded). Some clones in this sample may be carry-over from other donors' samples.

This clonotype was counted between two and nine times. The chain couples TRBV28 to TRBJ1-1; a weak D match, TRBD1 (6 bases). Germline CDR1 and CDR2: MDHEN and SYDVKM. V lost 11 bases to trimming and J lost 3 bases, with 13 bases between them. The CDR3 runs 12 residues. CDR3 residues: CAAQTGYTEAFF. CDR3 in DNA: TGTGCCGCCCAAACAGGGTACACTGAAGCTTTCTTT.

This clonotype was detected ten times or more. The chain has TRBV28 and TRBJ2-3; D gene uncertain. V lost 6 bases and J lost 2, with 15 bases in between. Germline assignment: CDR1 MDHEN and CDR2 SYDVKM. The CDR3 length is 15 residues. The CDR3 bases are TGTGCCAGCAGCCAAAACTATGGCCTCACAGATACGCAGTATTTT. Protein product: CASSQNYGLTDTQYF.

The chain uses TRBV19 and TRBJ1-5, with D perhaps matching TRBD1 (6 bases). V lost 3 bases to trimming and J lost 7 bases, with 10 bases between them. The CDR3 covers 13 residues. Germline CDR1 is LNHDA and CDR2 is SQIVND (reference sequence). The CDR3 is CASSIGGGQPQHF. CDR3 nucleotide sequence: TGTGCCAGTAGTATCGGAGGGGGACAGCCCCAGCATTTT.

This clonotype was counted between two and nine times. One base away lies a much larger clone, so this may be a sequencing read error. DNA of the CDR3: TGTGCCAGCAGTCTAGGACAGGGGGTGGATGAGCAGTACTTC. Its protein product is CASSLGQGVDEQYF. The gene calls are TRBV5-1 and TRBJ2-7, with 10 positions matching TRBD1. Germline V gives CDR1 SGHRS, CDR2 YFSETQ. The CDR3 loop spans 14 amino acids.

This chain connects TRBV12-3 or TRBV12-4 to TRBJ2-1; 8 nucleotides match TRBD1. After removal of 7 bases from V and 0 bases from J, the junction contained 5 bases not matched to a gene. The CDR3 covers 15 residues. CDR3 amino acids: CASTLDRASYNEQFF. CDR3 DNA sequence: TGTGCCAGCACCTTGGACAGGGCCTCCTACAATGAGCAGTTCTTC.

This clonotype was seen repeatedly, ten times or more. CDR3 sequence: CASSSTGVDQPQHF. Written as DNA, the CDR3 is TGTGCCAGCAGTTCGACAGGGGTCGATCAGCCCCAGCATTTT. The chain uses TRBV7-2 and TRBJ1-5; TRBD1 matches at 8 bases. CDR3 length equals 14 residues. The ends lost 6 bases at V and 5 bases at J; junction bases unmatched: 6. The germline CDR1 and CDR2 sequences are SGHTA and FQGNSA.

This clonotype has just a few counts. The chain combines TRBV10-3 with TRBJ1-4; tentative D call: TRBD1 (5 bases). The length of the CDR3 is 15 residues. The germline CDR1 and CDR2 sequences are ENHRY and SYGVKD. V was trimmed by 1 base and J by 4 bases, leaving 10 bases between them. The CDR3 spells CAISEFDRLNEKLFF. DNA for the CDR3: TGTGCCATCAGTGAGTTCGACAGACTTAATGAAAAACTGTTTTTT.

The sample holds many counts of this clonotype. This sequence joins TRBV14 and TRBJ1-2, with D uncertain. Trimming removed 1 base at V and 4 bases at J, with 7 bases between. The CDR3 contains 13 residues. Germline values: CDR1 SGHDN, CDR2 FVKESK. The CDR3 sequence: CASSQVGLYGYTF. CDR3 bases: TGTGCCAGCAGCCAAGTAGGGCTCTATGGCTACACCTTC. Full variable domain (missing parts from reference TRBV14 and TRBJ1-2): EAGVTQFPSHSVIEKGQTVTLRCDPISGHDNLYWYRRVMGKEIKFLLHFVKESKQDESGMPNNRFLAERTGGTYSTLKVQPAELEDSGVYFCASSQVGLYGYTFGSGTRLTVV.

V usage is TRBV28 and J usage is TRBJ2-3; TRBD2 matches at 8 bases. With 10 bases clipped from V and 0 bases from J, the junction kept 6 bases outside the gene matches. Germline CDR1 is MDHEN and CDR2 is SYDVKM. The CDR3 is made up of 14 amino acids. The CDR3 loop is CATREGVSTDTQYF. CDR3 nucleotide sequence: TGTGCCACCCGGGAGGGAGTCAGCACAGATACGCAGTATTTT.

There are a few counts of this clonotype. The V call is TRBV14, the J call TRBJ1-5; D uncertain. Trimming stripped 11 bases from V and 8 bases from J, with 19 bases between. CDR3 length: 13 amino acids. From germline, CDR1 is SGHDN and CDR2 FVKESK. The CDR3: CASSSGLEEPQHF. CDR3 coding DNA: TGTGCCTCCTCTTCGGGCCTCGAGGAGCCCCAGCATTTT.

Comment on this clonotype: At one end the junction does not follow the germline gene, possibly because of a read error. The V call is TRBV7-4, the J call TRBJ2-7, with 7 bases identical to TRBD2. The germline gives CDR1 SGHVT, CDR2 SQSDAQ. The CDR3 is 13 residues long. The CDR3 nucleotides read TGTGTCAGCAGCTTAGCGGGCACCCGCGAGCAGTACTTC. Residues: CVSSLAGTREQYF.

This clonotype came up a few times. A read error likely explains this, since a far larger clone differs by one base. The chain couples TRBV18 to TRBJ1-1; 8 bases are a match to TRBD1. The CDR3 contains 12 residues. Germline loops: CDR1 KGHSH, CDR2 LQKENI. V shed 8 bases and J 6 bases; nucleotides not matched to a gene: 5. CDR3 coding DNA: TGTGCCAGCAGCCCAGGGGGCTCTGAAGCTTTCTTT. It is translated as CASSPGGSEAFF.

This clonotype turned up a few times. The V gene is TRBV29-1, the J gene TRBJ1-2; possible D gene TRBD1, 5 bases. Trimming shortened V by 7 bases and J by 5 bases, and 11 bases separated the two germline ends. Germline V gene lookup returns CDR1 SQVTM and CDR2 ANQGSEA. The CDR3 runs 11 residues. In DNA, the CDR3 is TGCAGCGACAGGACCGAATATGGCTACACCTTC. Amino acid sequence: CSDRTEYGYTF.

This chain links TRBV28 with TRBJ2-1; D tentatively reads TRBD1 or TRBD2 (5 bases each). Looked up from germline, CDR1 is MDHEN and CDR2 is SYDVKM. The V end lost 2 bases, the J end lost 1 base, and 15 bases lay between the germline ends. There are 17 residues in the CDR3. For the CDR3, the DNA is TGTGCCAGCAGTTTAGCCCTTACTTGGGGGTCCTACAATGAGCAGTTCTTC. Encoded protein: CASSLALTWGSYNEQFF.

This clonotype came up a few times. V usage is TRBV20-1 and J usage is TRBJ2-1; the match to TRBD2 covers 10 bases. Germline V gene sequence: CDR1 DFQATT, CDR2 SNEGSKA (reference sequence). Trimming at V came to 1 base and at J to 2 bases, leaving 5 bases not matched to a gene. The CDR3 consists of 16 residues. The CDR3 sequence is CSARGGLAGAYNEQFF. DNA of the CDR3: TGCAGTGCTAGAGGCGGGCTAGCGGGGGCCTACAATGAGCAGTTCTTC.

The chain uses TRBV20-1 and TRBJ2-1, with 14 bases lining up with TRBD2. V shed 0 bases and J 3 bases; nucleotides not matched to a gene: 7. Germline CDR1 and CDR2: DFQATT and SNEGSKA (reference sequence). This CDR3 has 18 amino acids. The CDR3 coding sequence is TGCAGTGCTAGAGATAAGGGGACTAGCGGGGGCGTCTACAATGAGCAGTTCTTC. Amino acid sequence: CSARDKGTSGGVYNEQFF.